This T cell receptor beta chain was retrieved from a study of CD8+ T cells in alopecia areata. Study-wide background: The share of scalp area affected provided the severity score for treated patients. Whole-study findings and limits: Scalp clonality decreased significantly with tofacitinib, and so did expanded CD8+ clones among the top 100. Many expanded lesional clones persisted during tofacitinib (in both scalp and blood). How baseline CD8+ expansion relates to response remains uncertain (there was one nonresponder).

In this sample, this clone turned up a few times. Its matching antigen is unknown. The CDR3 runs to 16 residues. Per germline, CDR1 SQVTM and CDR2 ANQGSEA. V was pared by 2 bases and J by 0 bases, with 6 bases of the junction left unmatched. Sequencing templates came from extracted RNA that was reverse transcribed into cDNA. Produced via immunoSEQ multiplex PCR; TCRdb's table is partial and in-frame only. The table shows approximately 220,000 clones, with roughly two fifths occurring only once. Documented treatment: oral pan-JAK inhibitor, 5-10 mg twice daily. This TCR was recovered from a human donor with alopecia areata. The sample consisted of CD4+ T cells sorted from blood, taken at approximately week 34, from a patient treated with tofacitinib. J is TRBJ2-4 and V is TRBV29-1; TRBD1 matches 8 bases. The CDR3 DNA reads TGCAGCGTTGAAACCCGACAGGGGAGAGCCAAAAACATTCAGTACTTC. Translated: CSVETRQGRAKNIQYF.